This T cell receptor beta chain is from a study of PD-L1 blockade in urothelial cancer. The CDR3 extends over 15 amino acids. Trimming took 7 bases from V and 5 from J; bases not matched to a gene: 8. Per the germline V gene, CDR1 is SNHLY and CDR2 is FYNNEI. The patients had locally advanced or metastatic urothelial carcinoma. Synthetic spike-ins, TCR analog templates, were added into each PCR. TCRdb's table, derived via immunoSEQ multiplex PCR, lists solely in-frame clones and lacks some. The data show about 32,000 clones, about nine tenths seen once. The TCR sequence derives from a middle-aged man with urothelial cancer. Sequenced material: PBMCs, taken around atezolizumab (anti-PD-L1) treatment. The chain has TRBV2 and TRBJ2-2, with 9 bases identical to TRBD2. CDR3 bases: TGTGCCAGCACCCTAAGGAGCGGGGGGACCGGGGAGCTGTTTTTT. Translated: CASTLRSGGTGELFF.